This TCR beta chain was sequenced for a study of human T cells and chemical hapten exposure. At the level of the study: Throughout a study of about 6 months, patients underwent weekly scalp administration of diphenylcyclopropenone doses. Upper-back patches of 0.01% DPC were read at 6 days. Findings and limits, study-wide: Among expanded TCRs, significantly more large CDR3 similarity clusters formed than among controls.

For the library, individual cDNA molecules each received unique molecular identifiers. TCRdb itself ran the RACE reads through MiXCR, one entry per CDR3 protein. The sample yields about 49,000 distinct CDR3 sequences, around 9.3% seen once. The CDR3 contains 16 residues. Germline V gene data show CDR1 as SGHDT and CDR2 as YYEEEE. The V gene end was trimmed by 2 bases and the J gene end by 8 bases; junction bases not matched to a gene: 13. The time point is: patch test 1, 2 weeks after DPC sensitization. The treatment: therapeutic diphenylcyclopropenone sensitization with weekly scalp DPC. This clonotype is medium-sized. Its antigen is not identified.

This sample comprised whole blood, obtained in connection with sensitization to the hapten diphenylcyclopropenone (DPC). The chain combines TRBV5-6 with TRBJ1-2; 9 nucleotides agree with TRBD1. The receptor comes from a woman aged 45-65 years with alopecia areata. Some clones in this sample may be carry-over from other donors' samples. In DNA, the CDR3 is TGTGCCAGCAGCTTCCTATCTGGGGACAGGGCCGGAGGCTACACCTTC. The encoded protein is CASSFLSGDRAGGYTF.